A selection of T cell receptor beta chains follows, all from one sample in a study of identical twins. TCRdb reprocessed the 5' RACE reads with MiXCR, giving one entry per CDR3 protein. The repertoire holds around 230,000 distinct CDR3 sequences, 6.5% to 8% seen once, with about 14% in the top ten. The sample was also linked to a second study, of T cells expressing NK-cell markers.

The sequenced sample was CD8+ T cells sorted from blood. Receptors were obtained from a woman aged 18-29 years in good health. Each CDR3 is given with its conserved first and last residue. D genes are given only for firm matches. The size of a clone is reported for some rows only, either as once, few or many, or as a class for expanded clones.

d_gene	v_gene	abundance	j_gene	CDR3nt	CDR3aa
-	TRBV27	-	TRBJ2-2	TGTGCCAGCAGTCGCTCCGGGGAGCTGTTTTTT	CASSRSGELFF
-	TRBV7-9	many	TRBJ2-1	TGTGCCGCCAGTTCAGGGGCCCACAATGAGCAGTTCTTC	CAASSGAHNEQFF
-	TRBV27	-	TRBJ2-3	TGTGCCAGCAGTTTATTAGGGAACGCAGATACGCAGTATTTT	CASSLLGNADTQYF
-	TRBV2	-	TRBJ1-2	TGTGCCAGCAGTGAACCAGAGAACTATGGCTACACCTTC	CASSEPENYGYTF
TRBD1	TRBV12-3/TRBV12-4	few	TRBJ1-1	TGTGCCAGCAGTGGCCTCGGACAGGGCGAGGGCACTGAAGCTTTCTTT	CASSGLGQGEGTEAFF
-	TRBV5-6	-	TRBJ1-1	TGTGCCAGCAGCTTGGTACGCACTGAAGCTTTCTTT	CASSLVRTEAFF
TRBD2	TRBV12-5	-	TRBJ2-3	TGTGCTAGTGCCCTTGCCGGGGGGGGCCTCCAAGATACGCAGTATTTT	CASALAGGGLQDTQYF
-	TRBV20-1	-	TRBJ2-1	TGCAGTGCTAGAGATAGTGGAGATAAGGAGCAGTTCTTC	CSARDSGDKEQFF
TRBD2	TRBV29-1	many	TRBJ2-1	TGCAGCGTGGGCGGGAGCTCCTACAATGAGCAGTTCTTC	CSVGGSSYNEQFF
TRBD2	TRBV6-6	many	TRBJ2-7	TGTGCCAGCAGTCCTCTTGAGTCCAGCGGGAAGAGTGGCGAGCAGTACTTC	CASSPLESSGKSGEQYF
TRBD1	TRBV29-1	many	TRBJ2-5	TGCAGCGTTGATGGCCTCGACAGGGCAGAGACCCAGTACTTC	CSVDGLDRAETQYF
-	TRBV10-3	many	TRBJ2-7	TGTGCCATCACGGACAGCTCCTACGAGCAGTACTTC	CAITDSSYEQYF
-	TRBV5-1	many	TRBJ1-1	TGCGCCAGCAGCTTTCAGGACTCACTCTTTGGCACTGAAGCTTTCTTT	CASSFQDSLFGTEAFF
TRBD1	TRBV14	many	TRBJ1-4	TGTGCCAGCAGCCAAGACCCCAGGGGGCGAAGACTGTTTTTT	CASSQDPRGRRLFF
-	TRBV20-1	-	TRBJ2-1	TGCAGTGCCCCCTCCCGAAGCTCCTACAATGAGCAGTTCTTC	CSAPSRSSYNEQFF
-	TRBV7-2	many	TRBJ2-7	TGTGCCAGCAGCTTAGAGATAGCGTCAACCTACGAGCAGTACTTC	CASSLEIASTYEQYF
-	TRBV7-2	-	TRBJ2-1	TGTGCCAGCAAGGCCAGCACGAGGGGCTACAATGAGCAGTTCTTC	CASKASTRGYNEQFF
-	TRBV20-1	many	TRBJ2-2	TGCAGTGCTAGGACAGGACTGAACACCGGGGAGCTGTTTTTT	CSARTGLNTGELFF
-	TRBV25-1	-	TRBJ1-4	TGTGCCAGCAGTGCACATGGGAAAACTAATGAAAAACTGTTTTTT	CASSAHGKTNEKLFF
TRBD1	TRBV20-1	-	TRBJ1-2	TGCAGTGCTAGACCTGGGACAGATTATGGCTACACCTTC	CSARPGTDYGYTF
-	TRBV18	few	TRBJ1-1	TGTGCCAGCTCACCACGGTCAGAGAGGGGCTGGGACACTGAAGCTTTCTTT	CASSPRSERGWDTEAFF
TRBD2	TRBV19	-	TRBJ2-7	TGTGCCAGTAGCCACGCGGGGGTCTACGAGCAGTACTTC	CASSHAGVYEQYF
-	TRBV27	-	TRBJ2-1	TGTGCCAGCAAGATGGGACACCTATCCTACAATGAGCAGTTCTTC	CASKMGHLSYNEQFF
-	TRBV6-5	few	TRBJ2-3	TGTGCCAGCAGTTACTCGATAAGGGGAATAGATACGCAGTATTTT	CASSYSIRGIDTQYF
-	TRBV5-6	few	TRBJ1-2	TGTGCCAGCGGTCAGGGCACCTATGGCTACACCTTC	CASGQGTYGYTF
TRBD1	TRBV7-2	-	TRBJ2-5	TGTGCCAGCAGCTTAGCGGCGGCAGGGGGCCACCAAGAGACCCAGTACTTC	CASSLAAAGGHQETQYF
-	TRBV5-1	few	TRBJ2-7	TGCGCCAGCAGGGCAGCGGACTACTACGAGCAGTACTTC	CASRAADYYEQYF
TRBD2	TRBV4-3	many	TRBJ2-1	TGCGCCAGCAGCCCGGGGGTTAGCGGGAGTCCCTATGAGCAGTTCTTC	CASSPGVSGSPYEQFF
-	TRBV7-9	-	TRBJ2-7	TGTGCCAGCAGCCCGGCCCTCTACGAGCAGTACTTC	CASSPALYEQYF
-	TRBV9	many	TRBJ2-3	TGTGCCAGCAGCGATGGGACCCTAGATACGCAGTATTTT	CASSDGTLDTQYF
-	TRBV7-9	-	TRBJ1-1	TGTGCCAGCAGCCCGCCAACAACGACAGAAGCTTTCTTT	CASSPPTTTEAFF
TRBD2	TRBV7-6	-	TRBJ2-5	TGTGCCAGCAGCTTAGGCTCCGGGACTAGCGGTAATGCGGGTACCCGAGAGACCCAGTACTTC	CASSLGSGTSGNAGTRETQYF
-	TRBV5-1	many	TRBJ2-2	TGCGCCAGCAGCTTGAGAAGGGGTCAAGCCGGGGAGCTGTTTTTT	CASSLRRGQAGELFF
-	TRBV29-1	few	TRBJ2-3	TGCAGCGTCCGAGTCACAGATACGCAGTATTTT	CSVRVTDTQYF
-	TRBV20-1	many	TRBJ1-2	TGCAGTGCTAGACTACGACGGTCTGCCTATGGCTACACCTTC	CSARLRRSAYGYTF
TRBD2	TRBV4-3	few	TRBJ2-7	TGCGCCAGCAGCCAAGATGGGGGGGAGGGGCGCGACTCCTACGAGCAGTACTTC	CASSQDGGEGRDSYEQYF